Described below is a single T cell receptor beta chain sequence and its context. This entry is derived from a study of brain T cells in children with intractable seizures. Produced via immunoSEQ multiplex PCR; TCRdb's table is partial and in-frame only. The sample yields 70,000 to 90,000 clones, roughly 91% seen once. CDR1 and CDR2 from the germline V gene are SGHDN and FVKESK. Trimming cost V 4 bases and J 2 bases; bases outside gene matches: 4. The CDR3 consists of 14 residues. The chain couples TRBV14 to TRBJ2-7, with TRBD2 matching over 8 bases. The sequenced sample was peripheral blood, obtained at surgery. The clonotype originates from a boy less than two years old with tuberous sclerosis and intractable seizures. Here the CDR3 DNA reads TGTGCCAGCAGCCTCCTGGGACTAGCCTACGAGCAGTACTTC. Protein product: CASSLLGLAYEQYF.